Below are 28 T cell receptor beta chains sequenced from a single sample in a study of shared clonotypes between healthy human individuals. Only in-frame clones appear in the TCRdb table, and some are missing; sequencing was by immunoSEQ multiplex PCR. The sample carries approximately 700,000 clones, 73% recorded once. Sample: memory CD4+ T cells sorted from blood. Subset here: CD45RA-negative fraction. All receptors derive from a woman in her 30s in good health.

This sequence joins TRBV6-5 and TRBJ1-2, with 9 bases lining up with TRBD1. J lost 8 bases, V lost 6 bases, and 10 bases had no gene match. Germline lookup yields CDR1 MNHEY and CDR2 SVGAGI. This CDR3 is 14 amino acids long. The CDR3 reads CASRREQGARGYTF. The CDR3 coding sequence is TGTGCCAGCAGACGAGAACAGGGGGCAAGAGGCTACACCTTC.

In its sample, this clone was seen many times. The chain carries TRBV6-1 and TRBJ1-2; D is unresolved. Germline assignment: CDR1 MNHNS and CDR2 SASEGT. This CDR3 is built from 13 residues. Trimming pared 1 base from V and 5 bases from J, leaving 8 bases between. The CDR3 region has the DNA TGTGCCAGCAGTGAAGGAGCGGATTATGGCTACACCTTC. This gives the protein CASSEGADYGYTF.

This clone was picked up one time. The rearrangement joins TRBV7-9 to TRBJ2-1; 7 bases match TRBD2. The germline V gene encodes CDR1 SEHNR and CDR2 FQNEAQ (reference sequence). V lost 0 bases to trimming and J lost 9 bases; unmatched junction nucleotides: 8. The CDR3 runs 15 residues. CDR3 protein: CASSLALAARGEQFF. CDR3 in DNA: TGTGCCAGCAGCTTAGCGCTAGCGGCGAGAGGTGAGCAGTTCTTC.

The V call is TRBV27, the J call TRBJ1-1, with D perhaps TRBD1 (5 bases). Germline V CDR1 and CDR2: MNHEY, SMNVEV (reference sequence). Deletions cut 7 bases from V and 10 bases from J, with 19 bases between. CDR3 length equals 13 residues. CDR3 residues: CASTKAGTWGAFF. The CDR3 nucleotides are TGTGCCAGCACGAAGGCCGGGACTTGGGGAGCTTTCTTT.

The rearrangement links TRBV7-6 to TRBJ2-1; no firm D call. This CDR3 region has 13 residues. V gave up 0 bases and J gave up 9 bases, with 9 bases separating them. Germline assignment: CDR1 SGHVS and CDR2 FNYEAQ. CDR3 nucleotides: TGTGCCAGCAGCTTAGCCCCAGCTGGTGAGCAGTTCTTC. Protein product: CASSLAPAGEQFF.

The chain couples TRBV5-4 to TRBJ2-1; the D is unclear. The CDR3 contains 12 residues. V gave up 4 bases and J gave up 7 bases, with 9 bases separating them. The germline V gene has CDR1 SGHNT and CDR2 YYREEE (reference sequence). DNA of the CDR3: TGTGCCAGCAGCCGGACGGATAATGAGCAGTTCTTC. Amino acids: CASSRTDNEQFF.

V is TRBV28 and J is TRBJ2-2; 7 bases map to TRBD2. Per the germline V gene, CDR1 is MDHEN and CDR2 is SYDVKM. The CDR3 totals 13 residues. After removal of 7 bases from V and 3 bases from J, the junction contained 2 bases not matched to a gene. CDR3 in DNA: TGTGCCAGCATGGCGGGAGACACCGGGGAGCTGTTTTTT. It yields the protein CASMAGDTGELFF.

The genes are TRBV7-2 and TRBJ2-5, with TRBD1 matching 9 bases. The V gene's germline CDR1 is SGHTA and CDR2 FQGNSA. This CDR3 contains 15 residues. After removal of 1 base from V and 5 bases from J, the junction contained 5 bases not matched to a gene. The CDR3 nucleotides are TGTGCCAGCAGCTTAGGGGACAGGGCCGCGGAGACCCAGTACTTC. This encodes CASSLGDRAAETQYF.

The chain carries TRBV4-1 and TRBJ1-5, with TRBD1 identical over 8 bases. Germline V gives CDR1 MGHRA, CDR2 YSYEKL. The length of the CDR3 is 17 residues. The ends lost 0 bases at V and 3 bases at J; junction bases unmatched: 7. The CDR3 bases are TGCGCCAGCAGCCAAGACTCGGACAGGGCCAACAATCAGCCCCAGCATTTT. It is translated as CASSQDSDRANNQPQHF.

In this sample, this clone turned up once. V usage is TRBV6-6 and J usage is TRBJ2-5, with D possibly being TRBD2 (5 bases). There are 14 residues in the CDR3. V was trimmed by 6 bases and J by 5 bases, leaving 16 bases between them. Per germline, CDR1 MNHNY and CDR2 SVGAGI (reference sequence). The CDR3 reads CASSPQDFSETQYF. Here the CDR3 DNA reads TGTGCCAGCAGCCCCCAGGACTTCTCGGAGACCCAGTACTTC.

The rearrangement links TRBV7-9 to TRBJ2-1; D is ambiguous. Germline V gene sequence: CDR1 SEHNR, CDR2 FQNEAQ (reference sequence). V gave up 1 base and J gave up 8 bases, with 6 bases separating them. The CDR3 contains 12 residues. CDR3 DNA sequence: TGTGCCAGCAGCTTAGAGTTGGATGAGCAGTTCTTC. Its protein is CASSLELDEQFF.

This clone has just a few counts. CDR3 loop: CAWSTQGGEKLFF. DNA of the CDR3: TGTGCCTGGAGCACACAGGGCGGTGAAAAACTGTTTTTT. V and J are TRBV30 and TRBJ1-4; a possible D gene is TRBD1 (6 bases). The V gene lost 3 bases and the J gene lost 7 bases, with 12 bases spanning the gap. This CDR3 has 13 residues. Germline loops: CDR1 GTSNPN, CDR2 SVGIG (reference sequence).

This clone came up many times. The chain recombines TRBV5-1 with TRBJ1-2; the D is unclear. Looked up from germline, CDR1 is SGHRS and CDR2 is YFSETQ. The CDR3 spans 14 residues. Trimming shortened V by 0 bases and J by 8 bases, and 14 bases separated the two germline ends. CDR3 region: CASSLGGESWGYTF. Here the CDR3 DNA reads TGCGCCAGCAGCTTGGGAGGAGAGTCGTGGGGCTACACCTTC.

This clone has just a few counts. This chain links TRBV18 with TRBJ2-1; TRBD1 or TRBD2 may be the D gene (6 bases each). From germline, CDR1 is KGHSH and CDR2 LQKENI. This CDR3 region has 15 residues. Trimming removed 3 bases at V and 8 bases at J, with 17 bases between. CDR3 coding DNA: TGTGCCAGCTCACCGTCCGGGGGCGTGGGGGATGAGCAGTTCTTC. This translates into CASSPSGGVGDEQFF.

V is TRBV7-8 and J is TRBJ2-1, with 11 bases matching TRBD2. The trim removed 1 base at V and 4 bases at J, leaving 6 bases unmatched. The CDR3 extends over 17 amino acids. Germline assignment: CDR1 SGHVS and CDR2 FQNEAQ. The CDR3 nucleotides are TGTGCCAGCAGCTTAGTGGGGACTAGCGGAGTTTACAATGAGCAGTTCTTC. This translates into CASSLVGTSGVYNEQFF.

The chain couples TRBV7-8 to TRBJ2-1; 15 nucleotides align to TRBD2. The germline V gene encodes CDR1 SGHVS and CDR2 FQNEAQ. V dropped 5 bases and J dropped 5; count of bases not matched to a gene: 4. CDR3 length: 16 residues. The CDR3 loop is CASSTGLAGGDNEQFF. CDR3 bases: TGTGCCAGCAGCACCGGACTAGCGGGAGGGGACAATGAGCAGTTCTTC.

The chain recombines TRBV7-3 with TRBJ2-1; D ambiguous. V lost 5 bases and J lost 6, with 14 bases in between. Germline assignment: CDR1 SGHTA and CDR2 FQGTGA. The CDR3 length is 14 residues. Written as DNA, the CDR3 is TGTGCCAGCAGCCCCTACTCAAGTTCCAATGAGCAGTTCTTC. Encoded protein: CASSPYSSSNEQFF.

The chain is built from TRBV11-2 and TRBJ2-3; D is unresolved. V was clipped by 3 bases and J by 3 bases, with 7 bases between them. Germline values: CDR1 SGHAT, CDR2 FQNNGV. This CDR3 is built from 13 residues. The CDR3 region is CASSFGGTDTQYF. The CDR3 DNA follows: TGTGCCAGCAGCTTTGGTGGGACAGATACGCAGTATTTT.

The chain couples TRBV5-4 to TRBJ2-1; TRBD2 matches at 13 bases. The CDR3 runs 16 residues. The V gene end was trimmed by 3 bases and the J gene end by 4 bases; junction bases not matched to a gene: 4. Germline V gene lookup returns CDR1 SGHNT and CDR2 YYREEE (reference sequence). The CDR3: CASSSRTSGGYNEQFF. In nucleotides, the CDR3 is TGTGCCAGCAGCTCAAGGACTAGCGGGGGATACAATGAGCAGTTCTTC. The complete variable domain, with remaining parts taken from reference TRBV5-4 and TRBJ2-1, reads ETGVTQSPTHLIKTRGQQVTLRCSSQSGHNTVSWYQQALGQGPQFIFQYYREEENGRGNFPPRFSGLQFPNYSSELNVNALELDDSALYLCASSSRTSGGYNEQFFGPGTRLTVL.

This clone turned up a few times. The rearrangement links TRBV7-7 to TRBJ1-2; 8 bases match TRBD1. The V gene end was trimmed by 5 bases and the J gene end by 1 base; junction bases not matched to a gene: 9. CDR1 is SSHAT and CDR2 is FNYEAQ in the germline V gene (reference sequence). The CDR3 spans 16 residues. CDR3 DNA: TGTGCCAGCAGCAAGGACAGGGAGGATGTTAACTATGGCTACACCTTC. It encodes CASSKDREDVNYGYTF.

The chain couples TRBV5-5 to TRBJ1-5; a weak D match, TRBD1 (5 bases). The CDR3 has 15 amino acids. Trimming removed 3 bases from V and 5 bases from J, with 15 bases in between. Germline CDR1 SGHKS, CDR2 YYEKEE (reference sequence). The CDR3 DNA reads as TGTGCCAGCAGCTCCGCGCTGGGGGGTGATCAGCCCCAGCATTTT. It codes for CASSSALGGDQPQHF.

The chain joins TRBV5-1 to TRBJ1-4; no clear D gene. Per germline, CDR1 SGHRS and CDR2 YFSETQ. CDR3 size: 16 residues. Trimming stripped 3 bases from V and 7 bases from J, with 19 bases between. CDR3 amino acids: CASSYPPRAPGEKLFF. For the CDR3, the DNA is TGCGCCAGCAGCTACCCTCCGAGGGCCCCGGGTGAAAAACTGTTTTTT.

The genes are TRBV5-1 and TRBJ2-2; D gene uncertain. V gave up 2 bases and J gave up 1 base, with 12 bases separating them. CDR3 size: 16 residues. Germline assignment: CDR1 SGHRS and CDR2 YFSETQ. The CDR3 loop is CASSFPTLGNTGELFF. As DNA, the CDR3 is TGCGCCAGCAGCTTTCCCACGCTTGGGAACACCGGGGAGCTGTTTTTT.

Of note for this clone: Other DNA sequences within the sample encode an identical CDR3. The rearrangement links TRBV11-2 to TRBJ1-5; D gene ambiguous. V was shortened by 5 bases and J by 3 bases, with 8 bases between the two germline ends. Germline-derived CDR1 and CDR2 are SGHAT and FQNNGV. The CDR3 loop spans 13 amino acids. The chain's CDR3 is CASSLASNQPQHF. CDR3 sequence (DNA): TGTGCCAGCAGCCTAGCCTCCAATCAGCCCCAGCATTTT.

At least ten counts were recorded for this clone. V usage is TRBV28 and J usage is TRBJ1-5; a possible D gene is TRBD1 (5 bases). Trimming cost V 5 bases and J 5 bases, with 13 bases left between them. This CDR3 comprises 14 residues. Germline values: CDR1 MDHEN, CDR2 SYDVKM. The CDR3 coding sequence is TGTGCCAGCAGTACAAGGTGGGGCCATCAGCCCCAGCATTTT. Residues: CASSTRWGHQPQHF.

The chain is built from TRBV11-3 and TRBJ2-6; the match to TRBD1 covers 7 bases. Germline V lookup: CDR1 SGHNT, CDR2 YENEEA. The CDR3 contains 15 residues. With V trimmed by 3 bases and J by 4 bases, 3 bases remained unmatched. This CDR3 reads CASSLGTDGANVLTF. CDR3 DNA sequence: TGTGCCAGCAGCTTGGGGACAGACGGGGCCAACGTCCTGACTTTC.

This clone was detected only once. The gene calls are TRBV27 and TRBJ2-1; tentative D call: TRBD1 (6 bases). CDR1 and CDR2 from the germline V gene are MNHEY and SMNVEV (reference sequence). V lost 5 bases and J 5 bases, leaving 13 bases between the germline ends. CDR3 length equals 14 residues. CDR3 DNA: TGTGCCAGCAGTGCCTGGACAGATAACAATGAGCAGTTCTTC. Protein product: CASSAWTDNNEQFF.

The V gene is TRBV5-1, the J gene TRBJ2-5, with D unresolved. The CDR3 totals 15 residues. Trimming took 4 bases from V and 1 from J, leaving 14 bases between them. Germline V gene lookup returns CDR1 SGHRS and CDR2 YFSETQ. The CDR3 region has the DNA TGCGCCAGCAGCCCCGACCGGGCCCTCCAAGAGACCCAGTACTTC. It translates to CASSPDRALQETQYF.